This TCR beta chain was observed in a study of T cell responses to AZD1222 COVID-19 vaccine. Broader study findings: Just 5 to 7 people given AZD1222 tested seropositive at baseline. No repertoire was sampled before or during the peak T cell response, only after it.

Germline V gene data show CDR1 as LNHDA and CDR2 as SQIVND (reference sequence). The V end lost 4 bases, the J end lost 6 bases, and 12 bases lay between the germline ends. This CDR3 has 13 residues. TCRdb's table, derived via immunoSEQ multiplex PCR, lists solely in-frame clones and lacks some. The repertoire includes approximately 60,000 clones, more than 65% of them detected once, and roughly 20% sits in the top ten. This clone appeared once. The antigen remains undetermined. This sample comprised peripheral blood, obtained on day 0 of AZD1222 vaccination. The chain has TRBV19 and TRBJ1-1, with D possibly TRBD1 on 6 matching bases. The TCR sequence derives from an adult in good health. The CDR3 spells CASSKQGMAEAFF. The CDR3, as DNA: TGTGCCAGTAGTAAACAGGGAATGGCTGAAGCTTTCTTT.